The rows below give T cell receptor beta chains drawn from one sample of a study of early T cells in non-severe SARS-CoV-2 infection. A single record per CDR3 protein comes from TCRdb applying MiXCR to the 5' RACE reads. In the table there are around 34,000 distinct CDR3 sequences, roughly 5% of which are singletons. Sequencing used whole blood. The origin of the receptors is an adult who was a healthcare worker with PCR-confirmed SARS-CoV-2 infection or an uninfected control (not recorded which). Both conserved end residues are part of each CDR3. D genes are given only for firm matches. The size field reads once, few, many or a size class.

v_gene	j_gene	d_gene	abundance	CDR3nt	CDR3aa
TRBV18	TRBJ2-5	.	few	TGTGCCAGCTCACCTCCGGCCCCGCGGACCCAGTACTTC	CASSPPAPRTQYF
TRBV20-1	TRBJ2-3	.	medium-sized	TGCAGTGCTAGGGAGCCTCTGGCGGCTCGGGATACGCAGTATTTT	CSAREPLAARDTQYF
TRBV29-1	TRBJ2-3	TRBD2	many	TGCAGCGTCGCTAGCGGGGGGAGTACAGATACGCAGTATTTT	CSVASGGSTDTQYF
TRBV12-3/TRBV12-4	TRBJ1-1	TRBD1	many	TGTGCCAGCAGCCCCGACAGGGACGGTGAAGCTTTCTTT	CASSPDRDGEAFF
TRBV12-3/TRBV12-4	TRBJ2-1	TRBD2	many	TGTGCCAGCAGTTTAGCGCGGGGGGGTGAGCAGTTCTTC	CASSLARGGEQFF
TRBV29-1	TRBJ2-3	.	few	TGCAGCGCCTCCGGACCCGGGGGTACAGATACGCAGTATTTT	CSASGPGGTDTQYF
TRBV6-2/TRBV6-3	TRBJ2-7	.	many	TGTGCCAGCAGTCCGGACGGGACCAACTACGAGCAGTACTTC	CASSPDGTNYEQYF
TRBV10-1	TRBJ1-2	.	many	TGCGCCAGCCAACCCGGGCAGGGTAGCGGCTACACCTTC	CASQPGQGSGYTF
TRBV4-1	TRBJ2-2	TRBD2	few	TGCGCCAGCAGCCCCTTAGGCAGGACTAGTATCAGGGAGCTGTTTTTT	CASSPLGRTSIRELFF
TRBV7-9	TRBJ1-1	.	many	TGTGCCAGCAGCTTTTACAGGGAATTGAACACTGAAGCTTTCTTT	CASSFYRELNTEAFF
TRBV7-9	TRBJ2-1	.	many	TGTGCCAGCAGCTTACAGGCAGGTCCTGACAATGAGCAGTTCTTC	CASSLQAGPDNEQFF
TRBV6-5	TRBJ1-5	.	many	TGTGCCAGCAGTTACTCCGCCAATCAGCCCCAGCATTTT	CASSYSANQPQHF
TRBV20-1	TRBJ2-2	TRBD1	many	TGCAGTGCTACGGGACAGGCCACCGGGGAGCTGTTTTTT	CSATGQATGELFF